This T cell receptor (beta chain) was documented in a study of T cell changes during pregnancy in multiple sclerosis. The CDR3 contains 16 residues. The V gene lost 2 bases and the J gene lost 5 bases, with 16 bases spanning the gap. CDR1 and CDR2 (germline): SGHTA, FQGNSA. Assay: immunoSEQ multiplex PCR; the TCRdb copy retains only in-frame clones and omits some. Of 50,000 or so clones detected, around 89% appear once; the ten largest clones hold approximately 8%. This receptor was obtained from a female donor with multiple sclerosis, enrolled in a pregnancy study. The source material was CD8+ T cells from peripheral blood mononuclear cells, sampled in the second trimester of pregnancy. The chain joins TRBV7-2 to TRBJ2-1; D is perhaps TRBD1 (5 bases). CDR3: CASSLTTALGDNEQFF. DNA for the CDR3: TGTGCCAGCAGCTTAACGACGGCCCTAGGGGACAATGAGCAGTTCTTC.